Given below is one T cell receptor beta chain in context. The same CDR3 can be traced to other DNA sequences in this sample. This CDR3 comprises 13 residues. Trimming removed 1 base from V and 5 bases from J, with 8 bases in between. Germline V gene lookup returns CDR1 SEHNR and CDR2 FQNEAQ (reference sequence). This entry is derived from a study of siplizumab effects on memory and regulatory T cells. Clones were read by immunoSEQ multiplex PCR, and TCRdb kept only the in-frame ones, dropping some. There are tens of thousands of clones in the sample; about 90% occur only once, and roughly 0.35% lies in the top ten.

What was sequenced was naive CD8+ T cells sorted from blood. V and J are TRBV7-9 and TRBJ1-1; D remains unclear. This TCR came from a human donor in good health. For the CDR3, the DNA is TGTGCCAGCAGCTTAGGGGGAGGTACTGAAGCTTTCTTT. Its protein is CASSLGGGTEAFF.